One T cell receptor (beta chain) is described in this entry. Its antigen is not identified. J lost 5 bases, V lost 8 bases, and 0 bases had no gene match. The CDR3 is made up of 12 amino acids. CDR1 LNHDA and CDR2 SQIVND come from the germline V gene (reference sequence). The data were obtained in a study of beta chain features in type 1 diabetes. CD45RO/CCR7/CD25/CD127/CD95/CD27 staining was used to isolate CD4+ naive, central memory, regulatory and stem cell-like memory cells by sorting. Purity of each sorted population was above 95%. Sequencing targeted expressed TCRB transcripts, as all isolated RNA had been reverse transcribed. Generated by immunoSEQ multiplex PCR, the TCRdb table keeps only in-frame clones and is missing some. Among over 200,000 clones listed, about a tenth were seen once. Findings and caveats of the study: Patients with type 1 diabetes showed fewer VDJ junction insertions and more deletions. TCRB CDR3s were moderately but significantly shorter in Type 1 diabetes patients in all four CD4+ subsets.

The chain links TRBV19 to TRBJ1-4, with 9 bases that match TRBD1. The sample consisted of naive CD4+ T cells from blood. The clonotype comes from a man aged 25-40 years with type 1 diabetes. The CDR3 DNA is TGTGCCAGTGGACAGGGGAATGAAAAACTGTTTTTT. Its protein product is CASGQGNEKLFF. Full variable domain (rest looked up from reference TRBV19 and TRBJ1-4): DGGITQSPKYLFRKEGQNVTLSCEQNLNHDAMYWYRQDPGQGLRLIYYSQIVNDFQKGDIAEGYSVSREKKESFPLTVTSAQKNPTAFYLCASGQGNEKLFFGSGTQLSVL.